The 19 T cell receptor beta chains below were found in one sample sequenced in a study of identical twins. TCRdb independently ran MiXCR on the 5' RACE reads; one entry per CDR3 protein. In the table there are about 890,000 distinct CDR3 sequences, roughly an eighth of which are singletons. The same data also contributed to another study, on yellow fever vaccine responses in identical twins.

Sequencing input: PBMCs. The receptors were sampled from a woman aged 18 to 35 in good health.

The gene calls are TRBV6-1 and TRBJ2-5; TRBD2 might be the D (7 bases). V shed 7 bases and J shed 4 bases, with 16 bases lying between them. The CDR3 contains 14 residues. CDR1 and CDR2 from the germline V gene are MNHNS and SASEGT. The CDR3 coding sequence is TGTGCCAGCACCACTGGGGGGGCGAGAGAGACCCAGTACTTC. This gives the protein CASTTGGARETQYF.

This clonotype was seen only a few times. The CDR3 is CSARDTGTSETQYF. Written as DNA, the CDR3 is TGCAGTGCTAGAGACACCGGGACTTCCGAGACCCAGTACTTC. V and J are TRBV20-1 and TRBJ2-5, with D possibly being TRBD2 (6 bases). This CDR3 is 14 amino acids long. Germline lookup yields CDR1 DFQATT and CDR2 SNEGSKA (reference sequence). V was pared by 0 bases and J by 5 bases, with 13 bases between.

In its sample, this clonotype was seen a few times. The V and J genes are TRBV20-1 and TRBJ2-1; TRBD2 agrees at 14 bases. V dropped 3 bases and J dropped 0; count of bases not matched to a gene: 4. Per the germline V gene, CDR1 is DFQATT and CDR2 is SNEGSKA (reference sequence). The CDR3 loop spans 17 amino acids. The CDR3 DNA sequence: TGCAGTGCTAGGGGACTAGCGGGAGTCCACTCCTACAATGAGCAGTTCTTC. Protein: CSARGLAGVHSYNEQFF.

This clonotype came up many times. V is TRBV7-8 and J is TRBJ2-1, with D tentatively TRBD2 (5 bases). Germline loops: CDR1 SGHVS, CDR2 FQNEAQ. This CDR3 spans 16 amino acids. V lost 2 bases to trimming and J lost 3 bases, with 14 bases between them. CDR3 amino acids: CASSLSGTSYYNEQFF. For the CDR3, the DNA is TGTGCCAGCAGCTTAAGCGGAACCTCGTACTACAATGAGCAGTTCTTC.

CDR3: CAFSGGLSGHSYNEQFF. The CDR3 bases are TGTGCCTTCTCCGGAGGGCTATCCGGGCACTCCTACAATGAGCAGTTCTTC. J is TRBJ2-1 and V is TRBV2; weak D call: TRBD2 (6 bases). V dropped 11 bases and J dropped 0 bases, with 23 bases sitting between them. The CDR3 runs 17 residues. The V gene's germline CDR1 is SNHLY and CDR2 FYNNEI.

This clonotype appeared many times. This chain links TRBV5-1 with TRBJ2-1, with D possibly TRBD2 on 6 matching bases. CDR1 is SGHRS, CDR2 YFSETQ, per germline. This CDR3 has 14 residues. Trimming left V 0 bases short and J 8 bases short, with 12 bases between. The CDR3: CASSLGLVAHEQFF. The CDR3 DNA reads TGCGCCAGCAGCTTGGGACTAGTCGCACATGAGCAGTTCTTC.

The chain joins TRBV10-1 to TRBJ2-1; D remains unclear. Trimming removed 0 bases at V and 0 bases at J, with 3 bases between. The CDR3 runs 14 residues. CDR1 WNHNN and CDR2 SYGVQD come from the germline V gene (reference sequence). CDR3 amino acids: CASSESYSYNEQFF. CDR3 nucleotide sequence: TGCGCCAGCAGTGAGTCTTACTCCTACAATGAGCAGTTCTTC.

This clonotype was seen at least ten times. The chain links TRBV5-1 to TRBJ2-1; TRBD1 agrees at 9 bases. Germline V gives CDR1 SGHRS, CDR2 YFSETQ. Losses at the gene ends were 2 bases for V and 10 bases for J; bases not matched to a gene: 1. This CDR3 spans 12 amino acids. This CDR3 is CASSLGQGEQFF. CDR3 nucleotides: TGCGCCAGCAGCTTAGGACAGGGGGAGCAGTTCTTC.

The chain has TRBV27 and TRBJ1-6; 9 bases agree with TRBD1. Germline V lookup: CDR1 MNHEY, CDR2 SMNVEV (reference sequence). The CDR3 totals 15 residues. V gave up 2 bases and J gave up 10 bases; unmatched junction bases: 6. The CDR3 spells CASSLRPGTGSPLHF. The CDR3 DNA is TGTGCCAGCAGTTTACGCCCCGGGACAGGGTCACCCCTCCACTTT.

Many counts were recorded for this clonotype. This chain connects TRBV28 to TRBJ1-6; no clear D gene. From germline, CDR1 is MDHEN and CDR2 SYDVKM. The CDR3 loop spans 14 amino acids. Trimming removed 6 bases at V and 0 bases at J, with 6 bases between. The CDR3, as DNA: TGTGCCAGCAGCCTAAGCTCCTATAATTCACCCCTCCACTTT. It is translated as CASSLSSYNSPLHF.

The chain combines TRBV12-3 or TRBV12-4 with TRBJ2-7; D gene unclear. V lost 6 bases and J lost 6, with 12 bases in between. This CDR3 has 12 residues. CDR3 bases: TGTGCCAGCAGCCCCATCCCTTCCGAGCAGTACTTC. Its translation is CASSPIPSEQYF.

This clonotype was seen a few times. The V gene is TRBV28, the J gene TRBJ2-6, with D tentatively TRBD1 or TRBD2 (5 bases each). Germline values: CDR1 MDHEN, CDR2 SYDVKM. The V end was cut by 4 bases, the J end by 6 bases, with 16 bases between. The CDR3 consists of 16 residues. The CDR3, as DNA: TGTGCCAGCAGTTATTCCGGGGCAGAGGAGGCCAACGTCCTGACTTTC. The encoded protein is CASSYSGAEEANVLTF. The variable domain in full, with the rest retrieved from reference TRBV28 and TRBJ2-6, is DVKVTQSSRYLVKRTGEKVFLECVQDMDHENMFWYRQDPGLGLRLIYFSYDVKMKEKGDIPEGYSVSREKKERFSLILESASTNQTSMYLCASSYSGAEEANVLTFGAGSRLTVL.

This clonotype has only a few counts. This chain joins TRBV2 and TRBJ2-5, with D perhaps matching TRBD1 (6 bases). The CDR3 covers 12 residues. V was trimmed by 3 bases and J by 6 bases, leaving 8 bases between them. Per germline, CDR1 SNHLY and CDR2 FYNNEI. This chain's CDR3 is CASSDQGKTQYF. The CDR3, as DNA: TGTGCCAGCAGTGACCAGGGGAAGACCCAGTACTTC.

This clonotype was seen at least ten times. The CDR3 bases are TGTGCCAGCAGCAAGGGACAGGGCTACAATGGCTACACCTTC. This translates into CASSKGQGYNGYTF. This chain uses TRBV4-2 with TRBJ1-2; 9 positions match TRBD1. The CDR3 spans 14 residues. The junction had 7 bases not matched to a gene; V was cut back by 5 bases and J by 6 bases. In germline, CDR1 is LGHNA, CDR2 YNFKEQ.

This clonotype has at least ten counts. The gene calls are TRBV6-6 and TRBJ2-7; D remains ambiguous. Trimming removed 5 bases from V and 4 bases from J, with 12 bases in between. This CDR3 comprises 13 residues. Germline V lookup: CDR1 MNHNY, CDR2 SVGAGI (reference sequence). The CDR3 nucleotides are TGTGCCAGCAGTAGAGCTCCCCAATACGAGCAGTACGTC. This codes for CASSRAPQYEQYV.

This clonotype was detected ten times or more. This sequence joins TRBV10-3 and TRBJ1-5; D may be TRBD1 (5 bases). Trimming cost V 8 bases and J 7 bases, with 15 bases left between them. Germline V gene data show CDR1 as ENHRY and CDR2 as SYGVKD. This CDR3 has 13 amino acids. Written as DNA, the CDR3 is TGTGCCATCGCCGGGGGGGAGGGGCAGCCCCAGCATTTT. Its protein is CAIAGGEGQPQHF.

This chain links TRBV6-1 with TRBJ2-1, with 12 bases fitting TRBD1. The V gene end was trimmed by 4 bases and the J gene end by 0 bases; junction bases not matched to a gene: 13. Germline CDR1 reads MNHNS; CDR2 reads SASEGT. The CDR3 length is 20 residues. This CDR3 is CASSGGQGALGPPSYNEQFF. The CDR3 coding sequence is TGTGCCAGCAGTGGGGGACAGGGGGCGTTGGGGCCCCCCTCCTACAATGAGCAGTTCTTC.

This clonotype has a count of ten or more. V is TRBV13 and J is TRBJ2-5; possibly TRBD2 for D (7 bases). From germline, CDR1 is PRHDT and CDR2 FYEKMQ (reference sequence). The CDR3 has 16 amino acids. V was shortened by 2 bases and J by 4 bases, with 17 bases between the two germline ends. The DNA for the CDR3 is TGTGCCAGCAGCTTAAGAGGGGGGGGCCCTCCAGAGACCCAGTACTTC. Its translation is CASSLRGGGPPETQYF.

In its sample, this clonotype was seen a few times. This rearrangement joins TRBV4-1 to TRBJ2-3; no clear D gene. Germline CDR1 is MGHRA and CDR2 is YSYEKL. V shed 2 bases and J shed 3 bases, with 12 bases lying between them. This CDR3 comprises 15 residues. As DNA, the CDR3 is TGCGCCAGCAGCCAACGCATAGACGGTACAGATACGCAGTATTTT. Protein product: CASSQRIDGTDTQYF.